These 27 T cell receptor beta chains were all obtained from the same sample, sequenced in a study of blood T cell repertoires in COVID-19. TCRdb's table, derived via immunoSEQ multiplex PCR, lists solely in-frame clones and lacks some. Among approximately 34,000 clones listed, less than 85% were seen once. Sample: peripheral blood. These receptors all come from a woman in her seventies with acute or convalescent COVID-19.

The CDR3 protein is CASRKAGATGELFF. Here the CDR3 DNA reads TGTGCCAGCAGAAAAGCGGGAGCAACCGGGGAGCTGTTTTTT. This chain joins TRBV27 and TRBJ2-2; TRBD2 matches 8 bases. This CDR3 is 14 amino acids long. Germline CDR1 MNHEY, CDR2 SMNVEV (reference sequence). V lost 6 bases, J lost 5 bases, and 5 bases stayed unmatched.

CDR3 sequence (DNA): TGCGCCAGCAGCTTGAATAGGGGAGAAAAACTGTTTTTT. This sequence encodes CASSLNRGEKLFF. V gene TRBV5-1 combines with J gene TRBJ1-4; the D gene is possibly TRBD1 (5 bases). The germline CDR1 and CDR2 sequences are SGHRS and YFSETQ. The V end was cut by 1 base, the J end by 8 bases, with 9 bases between. The CDR3 totals 13 residues.

V and J are TRBV7-9 and TRBJ1-5, with D perhaps TRBD1 (5 bases). Trimming took 5 bases from V and 5 from J, leaving 7 bases between them. Germline CDR1 SEHNR, CDR2 FQNEAQ (reference sequence). The CDR3 runs to 12 residues. This chain's CDR3 is CASSLQDQPQHF. The CDR3 DNA is TGTGCCAGCAGCCTACAGGATCAGCCCCAGCATTTT.

The rearrangement links TRBV5-1 to TRBJ2-3; TRBD1 matches at 7 bases. The CDR3 has 18 amino acids. Germline loops: CDR1 SGHRS, CDR2 YFSETQ. V lost 1 base, J lost 13 bases, and 24 bases stayed unmatched. The DNA for the CDR3 is TGCGCCAGCAGCTTGTCAAAGGGGGCAGGGGCCCTCGATCCGCAGAAGTATTTT. Its translation is CASSLSKGAGALDPQKYF.

The rearrangement links TRBV2 to TRBJ2-6; perhaps TRBD2 as D (5 bases). Germline lookup yields CDR1 SNHLY and CDR2 FYNNEI. CDR3 size: 16 residues. V dropped 5 bases and J dropped 0 bases, with 11 bases sitting between them. CDR3 region: CASSTGLASGANVLTF. The CDR3, as DNA: TGTGCCAGCAGTACTGGACTGGCCTCTGGGGCCAACGTCCTGACTTTC. Full variable domain (rest looked up from reference TRBV2 and TRBJ2-6): EPEVTQTPSHQVTQMGQEVILRCVPISNHLYFYWYRQILGQKVEFLVSFYNNEISEKSEIFDDQFSVERPDGSNFTLKIRSTKLEDSAMYFCASSTGLASGANVLTFGAGSRLTVL.

This clone was observed at least ten times. V is TRBV13 and J is TRBJ2-3; 10 nucleotides match TRBD2. J lost 0 bases, V lost 3 bases, and 12 bases had no gene match. The CDR3 length is 19 residues. CDR1 is PRHDT and CDR2 is FYEKMQ in the germline V gene (reference sequence). CDR3 loop: CASSFPYGSGGTSTDTQYF. DNA of the CDR3: TGTGCCAGCAGCTTCCCTTACGGTAGCGGGGGGACTAGCACAGATACGCAGTATTTT.

The rearrangement links TRBV24-1 to TRBJ2-7, with D perhaps matching TRBD1 (6 bases). Trimming shortened V by 4 bases and J by 2 bases, and 14 bases separated the two germline ends. The CDR3 length is 15 residues. CDR1 and CDR2 from the germline V gene are KGHDR and SFDVKD. CDR3 bases: TGTGCCACCAGTGACTCACAGGGAGCCACCTACGAGCAGTACTTC. Its protein product is CATSDSQGATYEQYF.

The V gene is TRBV7-2, the J gene TRBJ2-4, with 7 nucleotides matching TRBD2. Germline values: CDR1 SGHTA, CDR2 FQGNSA. Germline trimming cut 2 bases from V and 6 bases from J; bases unmatched to any gene: 4. The CDR3 runs to 14 residues. The CDR3 DNA reads as TGTGCCAGCAGCTTACTAGCGGTGATAAACATTCAGTACTTC. Protein: CASSLLAVINIQYF.

The chain combines TRBV19 with TRBJ1-5; 8 bases match TRBD1. The CDR3 has 18 amino acids. V lost 5 bases, J lost 4 bases, and 16 bases stayed unmatched. Germline lookup yields CDR1 LNHDA and CDR2 SQIVND (reference sequence). Here the CDR3 DNA reads TGTGCCAGTAGTGTCCGGCTATCAGGGGGCGATTGGAATCAGCCCCAGCATTTT. It translates to CASSVRLSGGDWNQPQHF.

This clone was detected once. CDR3 DNA sequence: TGCGCCAGCAGCTTGTCGTGGGTCGGAGCGGGGGGCGGCGAGCAGTACTTC. Its protein is CASSLSWVGAGGGEQYF. The chain carries TRBV5-1 and TRBJ2-7, with 9 positions matching TRBD2. The germline V gene has CDR1 SGHRS and CDR2 YFSETQ. V shed 1 base and J 6 bases; nucleotides not matched to a gene: 14. The length of the CDR3 is 17 residues.

This chain joins TRBV7-9 and TRBJ2-3; the match to TRBD2 covers 8 bases. J was trimmed by 6 bases and V by 3 bases; bases with no gene match: 8. This CDR3 has 15 residues. CDR1 is SEHNR, CDR2 FQNEAQ, per germline (reference sequence). The CDR3: CASSFIAGLGDTQYF. For the CDR3, the DNA is TGTGCCAGCAGCTTTATAGCGGGGTTGGGGGATACGCAGTATTTT.

The chain is built from TRBV27 and TRBJ2-2; D uncertain. The CDR3 runs 15 residues. Per germline, CDR1 MNHEY and CDR2 SMNVEV (reference sequence). V was shortened by 8 bases and J by 4 bases, with 17 bases between the two germline ends. This chain's CDR3 is CASSNLGPGTGELFF. The CDR3 nucleotides are TGTGCCAGCTCCAATCTGGGTCCGGGCACCGGGGAGCTGTTTTTT.

The J gene is TRBJ2-6, the V gene TRBV28; no firm D call. Germline V gene lookup returns CDR1 MDHEN and CDR2 SYDVKM. Deletions cut 3 bases from V and 2 bases from J, with 5 bases between. The CDR3 is 14 residues long. CDR3 region: CASSLVAGANVLTF. The CDR3 nucleotides read TGTGCCAGCAGTTTGGTAGCTGGGGCCAACGTCCTGACTTTC.

Comment on this clone: The same CDR3 also results from other DNA sequences found in this sample. CDR3 nucleotide sequence: TGTGCCACCAGTGATCAGGGTTCCACCGGGGAGCTGTTTTTT. Translated: CATSDQGSTGELFF. The chain has TRBV24-1 and TRBJ2-2, with a tentative D call TRBD1 (5 bases). The V end lost 3 bases, the J end lost 4 bases, and 8 bases lay between the germline ends. The CDR3 runs to 14 residues. Germline V gene data show CDR1 as KGHDR and CDR2 as SFDVKD.

V gene TRBV28 combines with J gene TRBJ2-1; TRBD1 aligns across 9 bases. V shed 8 bases and J 3 bases; nucleotides not matched to a gene: 5. This CDR3 has 14 amino acids. CDR1 MDHEN and CDR2 SYDVKM come from the germline V gene. CDR3 DNA sequence: TGTGCCAGCGGACCGGGACAGGGCTACAATGAGCAGTTCTTC. Protein product: CASGPGQGYNEQFF.

The chain couples TRBV5-4 to TRBJ2-6; TRBD2 matches at 9 bases. V lost 5 bases and J lost 4; bases outside the gene matches: 7. The CDR3 extends over 16 amino acids. CDR1 and CDR2 (germline): SGHNT, YYREEE (reference sequence). In nucleotides, the CDR3 is TGTGCCAGCAGTAAAGGACTAGCGCTGGGGGCCAACGTCCTGACTTTC. This codes for CASSKGLALGANVLTF.

The gene calls are TRBV4-2 and TRBJ2-2; 8 positions match TRBD2. Germline V gene lookup returns CDR1 LGHNA and CDR2 YNFKEQ. The CDR3 totals 16 residues. V trimming: 3 bases; J trimming: 2 bases; junction bases outside the gene matches: 5. CDR3 sequence: CASSQDGGGNTGELFF. The CDR3 coding sequence is TGTGCCAGCAGCCAGGACGGGGGGGGTAACACCGGGGAGCTGTTTTTT.

V and J are TRBV3-1 (or the pseudogene TRBV3-2) and TRBJ1-2, with D perhaps matching TRBD1 (5 bases). From germline, CDR1 is LGHDT and CDR2 YNNKEL (reference sequence). The CDR3 covers 14 residues. V dropped 4 bases and J dropped 3 bases, with 12 bases sitting between them. The CDR3 protein is CASSREGRDYGYTF. The CDR3 nucleotides are TGTGCCAGCAGCCGAGAGGGCAGGGACTATGGCTACACCTTC.

The chain carries TRBV7-2 and TRBJ2-5, with D possibly matching TRBD2 (6 bases). The CDR3 contains 15 residues. Trimming left V 0 bases short and J 4 bases short, with 12 bases between. From germline, CDR1 is SGHTA and CDR2 FQGNSA. The CDR3 reads CASSLAGGQSETQYF. The CDR3 DNA reads TGTGCCAGCAGCTTAGCCGGAGGGCAGTCAGAGACCCAGTACTTC.

The rearrangement joins TRBV7-9 to TRBJ1-4; D is ambiguous. Germline V lookup: CDR1 SEHNR, CDR2 FQNEAQ (reference sequence). V dropped 3 bases and J dropped 0 bases, with 11 bases sitting between them. The CDR3 spans 16 residues. CDR3 DNA: TGTGCCAGCAGCTTGAGTTGGGGAGCAACTAATGAAAAACTGTTTTTT. It yields the protein CASSLSWGATNEKLFF.

This chain links TRBV6-5 with TRBJ2-1; D is possibly TRBD2 (6 bases). The V gene's germline CDR1 is MNHEY and CDR2 SVGAGI. The CDR3 contains 15 residues. V shed 7 bases and J shed 4 bases, with 17 bases lying between them. The CDR3 sequence: CASISTAGSYNEQFF. The CDR3 DNA follows: TGTGCCAGCATCTCGACGGCGGGATCTTACAATGAGCAGTTCTTC.

V and J are TRBV15 and TRBJ1-1; TRBD1 aligns across 8 bases. In germline, CDR1 is LNHNV, CDR2 YYDKDF (reference sequence). Trimming took 7 bases from V and 3 from J; bases not matched to a gene: 7. This CDR3 contains 14 residues. The CDR3 is CATMPGGDYTEAFF. In nucleotides, the CDR3 is TGTGCCACCATGCCAGGGGGCGATTACACTGAAGCTTTCTTT.

This chain connects TRBV2 to TRBJ2-6; D remains ambiguous. The germline V gene has CDR1 SNHLY and CDR2 FYNNEI. Trimming stripped 8 bases from V and 0 bases from J, with 8 bases between. This CDR3 has 14 residues. This CDR3 reads CASRRDSGANVLTF. The CDR3 nucleotides read TGTGCCAGCCGTCGCGACTCTGGGGCCAACGTCCTGACTTTC.

This rearrangement joins TRBV2 to TRBJ2-5, with D tentatively TRBD2 (6 bases). CDR1 and CDR2 (germline): SNHLY, FYNNEI. V was trimmed by 1 base and J by 5 bases, leaving 17 bases between them. The CDR3 spans 16 residues. Written as DNA, the CDR3 is TGTGCCAGCAGTGAAGACCCGGGGAAAGGAGGGGAGACCCAGTACTTC. Protein product: CASSEDPGKGGETQYF.

This chain connects TRBV5-1 to TRBJ2-5, with D possibly being TRBD2 (7 bases). Deletions cut 6 bases from V and 4 bases from J, with 19 bases between. Per the germline V gene, CDR1 is SGHRS and CDR2 is YFSETQ. The CDR3 has 15 amino acids. The CDR3 loop is CASIPLGGRGETQYF. The DNA for the CDR3 is TGCGCCAGCATCCCCCTGGGGGGGCGAGGAGAGACCCAGTACTTC. Variable domain in full (rest from reference TRBV5-1 and TRBJ2-5): KAGVTQTPRYLIKTRGQQVTLSCSPISGHRSVSWYQQTPGQGLQFLFEYFSETQRNKGNFPGRFSGRQFSNSRSEMNVSTLELGDSALYLCASIPLGGRGETQYFGPGTRLLVL.

This sequence joins TRBV6-6 and TRBJ2-2; TRBD2 might be the D (6 bases). This CDR3 has 15 amino acids. CDR1 MNHNY and CDR2 SVGAGI come from the germline V gene (reference sequence). Trimming left V 0 bases short and J 7 bases short, with 12 bases between. CDR3 protein: CASSYSSTGVGELFF. CDR3 sequence (DNA): TGTGCCAGCAGTTACTCGAGTACGGGGGTCGGGGAGCTGTTTTTT.

By sample share, this clone is medium-sized. This sequence joins TRBV5-1 and TRBJ2-1; TRBD1 agrees at 7 bases. The V segment lost 0 bases and the J segment 2 bases; nucleotides outside the gene matches: 2. CDR1 and CDR2 (germline): SGHRS, YFSETQ. CDR3 size: 15 residues. The DNA of the CDR3 is TGCGCCAGCAGCTTGGGACAGGGTGCCTACAATGAGCAGTTCTTC. This encodes CASSLGQGAYNEQFF. Together with reference TRBV5-1 and TRBJ2-1, the CDR3 gives the full variable domain: KAGVTQTPRYLIKTRGQQVTLSCSPISGHRSVSWYQQTPGQGLQFLFEYFSETQRNKGNFPGRFSGRQFSNSRSEMNVSTLELGDSALYLCASSLGQGAYNEQFFGPGTRLTVL.